This T cell receptor beta chain originates from a study of blood T cell repertoires in COVID-19. Clinical histories supplied by participants themselves formed the basis of cohort assignment. The table came from immunoSEQ multiplex PCR; TCRdb's copy has only in-frame clones and leaves some out. Of 350,000 to 450,000 clones listed, 70% to 90% are singletons. The CDR3 is made up of 16 amino acids. CDR1 is SGHNT and CDR2 is YYREEE in the germline V gene (reference sequence). V gave up 1 base and J gave up 0 bases, with 12 bases separating them. The TCR sequence derives from a middle-aged man in a cohort exposed to, infected with or recovered from COVID-19 (not recorded which). The chain links TRBV5-4 to TRBJ2-3; D is perhaps TRBD1 (5 bases). The sequenced sample was PBMCs or T cells enriched from blood (not recorded which). CDR3: CASSLFRATSTDTQYF. The CDR3 DNA sequence: TGTGCCAGCAGCTTGTTCAGGGCTACTAGCACAGATACGCAGTATTTT.